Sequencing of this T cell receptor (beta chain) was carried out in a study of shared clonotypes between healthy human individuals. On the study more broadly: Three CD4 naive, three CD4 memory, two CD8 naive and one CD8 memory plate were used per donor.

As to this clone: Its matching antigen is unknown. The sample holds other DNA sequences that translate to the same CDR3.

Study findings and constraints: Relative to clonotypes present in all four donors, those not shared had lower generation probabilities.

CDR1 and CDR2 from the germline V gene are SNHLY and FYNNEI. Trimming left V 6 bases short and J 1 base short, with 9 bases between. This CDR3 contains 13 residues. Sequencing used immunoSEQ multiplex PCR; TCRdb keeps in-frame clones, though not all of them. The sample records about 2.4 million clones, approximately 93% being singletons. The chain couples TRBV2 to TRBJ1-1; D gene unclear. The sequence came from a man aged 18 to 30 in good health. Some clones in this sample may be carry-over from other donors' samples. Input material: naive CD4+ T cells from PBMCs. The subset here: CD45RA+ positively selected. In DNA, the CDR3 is TGTGCCAGCAGGGTAGGGCCGAACACTGAAGCTTTCTTT. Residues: CASRVGPNTEAFF.